This entry is about one T cell receptor (beta chain). The V end lost 6 bases, the J end lost 0 bases, and 11 bases lay between the germline ends. From germline, CDR1 is DFQATT and CDR2 SNEGSKA (reference sequence). CDR3 length equals 14 residues. This specimen belongs to a study of T cells in Graves' hyperthyroidism and ophthalmopathy. TCR beta CDR3 sequences were amplified from RNA transcripts. A first-round RT-PCR of the TCR CDR3 used the HTBI primer set. TCRdb reanalysed the multiplex PCR reads using MiXCR and keeps one entry per CDR3 protein. The sample comprises 660,000 or so distinct CDR3 sequences, just under 45% of which are singletons, and less than 9% rests with the top ten.

The specimen sequenced was peripheral blood or thyroid tissue (not recorded which). The sequence derives from an adult man with Graves' disease, either hyperthyroidism or ophthalmopathy (not recorded which). V usage is TRBV20-1 and J usage is TRBJ1-4; TRBD1 is a possible D gene (5 bases). CDR3 sequence reads: CSATRDATNEKLFF. The CDR3 nucleotides are TGCAGTGCCACCAGGGACGCAACTAATGAAAAACTGTTTTTT.